The 24 T cell receptor beta chains listed next were all sequenced from one sample in a study of blood T cell repertoires in COVID-19. Assay used: immunoSEQ multiplex PCR; TCRdb lists only in-frame clones, some missing. The sample carries over 70,000 clones, roughly 90% recorded once. The sample consisted of peripheral blood. These receptors originate from a woman older than 75 with active or convalescent COVID-19.

The J gene is TRBJ2-1, the V gene TRBV9; D perhaps matches TRBD2 (5 bases). Trimming stripped 2 bases from V and 5 bases from J, with 8 bases between. CDR3 length equals 13 residues. From germline, CDR1 is SGDLS and CDR2 YYNGEE. The DNA of the CDR3 is TGTGCCAGCAGCGTTGGACTCAACAATGAGCAGTTCTTC. It encodes CASSVGLNNEQFF.

The CDR3 DNA reads as TGTGCCAGCAGCTTACCGGGATCCTACGAGCAGTACTTC. Protein: CASSLPGSYEQYF. This chain connects TRBV11-2 to TRBJ2-7; D possibly corresponds to TRBD2 (5 bases). Per the germline V gene, CDR1 is SGHAT and CDR2 is FQNNGV. The V and J ends lost 2 bases and 1 base respectively, with 6 bases between them. The length of the CDR3 is 13 residues.

J is TRBJ2-1 and V is TRBV7-3, with D perhaps TRBD1 (5 bases). Germline CDR1 and CDR2: SGHTA and FQGTGA. The CDR3 contains 12 residues. Between the trimmed V and J ends, which lost 2 bases and 8 bases, there was a span of 7 bases. Here the CDR3 DNA reads TGTGCCAGCAGCTTACAGGGCGATGAGCAGTTCTTC. This gives the protein CASSLQGDEQFF.

The V and J genes are TRBV27 and TRBJ1-6, with a possible D match to TRBD1 (6 bases). V lost 6 bases to trimming and J lost 10 bases, with 13 bases between them. This CDR3 is built from 13 residues. Looked up from germline, CDR1 is MNHEY and CDR2 is SMNVEV (reference sequence). In nucleotides, the CDR3 is TGTGCCAGCAGACTCAAACAGGGCTCACCCCTCCACTTT. This translates into CASRLKQGSPLHF.

The J gene is TRBJ2-7, the V gene TRBV2; D may be TRBD1 (5 bases). The V end was cut by 7 bases, the J end by 0 bases, with 13 bases between. Germline assignment: CDR1 SNHLY and CDR2 FYNNEI. This CDR3 region has 14 residues. The CDR3 sequence: CASKYSDISYEQYF. The CDR3 nucleotides read TGTGCCAGCAAGTATTCGGACATCTCCTACGAGCAGTACTTC.

The V call is TRBV9, the J call TRBJ2-7; 10 bases agree with TRBD2. The trim removed 0 bases at V and 6 bases at J, leaving 3 bases unmatched. Germline CDR1 SGDLS, CDR2 YYNGEE. This CDR3 has 14 amino acids. The CDR3 nucleotides are TGTGCCAGCAGCGTAGGGAGCGGGAGGGGCGAGCAGTACTTC. Amino acids: CASSVGSGRGEQYF.

The rearrangement uses TRBV27 and TRBJ2-7; 8 positions agree with TRBD1. The CDR3 length is 13 residues. Germline V gives CDR1 MNHEY, CDR2 SMNVEV (reference sequence). After removal of 3 bases from V and 6 bases from J, the junction contained 4 bases not matched to a gene. The CDR3 DNA reads as TGTGCCAGCAGTTTTCAGGGGGCGGGCGAGCAGTACTTC. Its protein is CASSFQGAGEQYF.

The rearrangement joins TRBV11-2 to TRBJ2-1, with 8 bases that match TRBD2. Trimming removed 5 bases from V and 7 bases from J; junction bases left unmatched: 10. CDR1 and CDR2 (germline): SGHAT, FQNNGV. This CDR3 has 15 amino acids. The CDR3 nucleotides read TGTGCCAGCAGCACCGGGAGGGCCCCCCCTAATGAGCAGTTCTTC. It yields the protein CASSTGRAPPNEQFF.

The chain has TRBV28 and TRBJ2-4; 7 bases line up with TRBD1. This CDR3 has 15 amino acids. The V segment lost 3 bases and the J segment 8 bases; nucleotides outside the gene matches: 10. Germline CDR1 is MDHEN and CDR2 is SYDVKM. CDR3 bases: TGTGCCAGCAGTTTGACCACAGGGGTTCGTGACATTCAGTACTTC. Amino acid sequence: CASSLTTGVRDIQYF.

The chain links TRBV5-8 to TRBJ1-6; TRBD1 is a possible D gene (6 bases). V lost 3 bases, J lost 6 bases, and 25 bases lay in between. Germline CDR1 and CDR2: SGHTS and YDEGEE. CDR3 length equals 19 residues. The CDR3 here is CASSWDGTALPRGNSPLHF. CDR3 DNA: TGTGCCAGCAGCTGGGATGGGACGGCACTTCCCAGGGGTAATTCACCCCTCCACTTT.

The V and J genes are TRBV5-1 and TRBJ1-2, with no clear D. The germline V gene has CDR1 SGHRS and CDR2 YFSETQ. This CDR3 comprises 13 residues. Deletions cut 4 bases from V and 4 bases from J, with 11 bases between. CDR3 region: CASSVTYGYGYTF. In nucleotides, the CDR3 is TGCGCCAGCAGCGTGACATATGGCTATGGCTACACCTTC.

The chain recombines TRBV3-1 (or the pseudogene TRBV3-2) with TRBJ2-2; 10 bases line up with TRBD1. This CDR3 comprises 15 residues. Trimming cost V 5 bases and J 7 bases; bases outside gene matches: 7. CDR1 and CDR2 (germline): LGHDT, YNNKEL (reference sequence). The CDR3 loop reads CASSVGQGMDGELFF. DNA for the CDR3: TGTGCCAGCAGCGTGGGACAGGGGATGGACGGGGAGCTGTTTTTT.

V gene TRBV2 combines with J gene TRBJ1-6, with a possible D match to TRBD1 (5 bases). V was trimmed by 4 bases and J by 11 bases, leaving 12 bases between them. The CDR3 spans 13 residues. Germline V lookup: CDR1 SNHLY, CDR2 FYNNEI. CDR3 coding DNA: TGTGCCAGCAGTGGAGGACCGGGGGCACCCCTCCACTTT. It codes for CASSGGPGAPLHF.

The V gene is TRBV6-2 or TRBV6-3, the J gene TRBJ1-1; no clear D gene. Trimming pared 6 bases from V and 0 bases from J, leaving 8 bases between. Germline CDR1 is MNHEY and CDR2 is SVGEGT. This CDR3 is 13 amino acids long. CDR3 protein: CASSPQMNTEAFF. DNA of the CDR3: TGTGCCAGCAGCCCGCAGATGAACACTGAAGCTTTCTTT.

A note on this clone: The same CDR3 arises from other DNA sequences in this sample as well. V usage is TRBV7-3 and J usage is TRBJ2-2, with a weak D call TRBD1 (6 bases). The germline CDR1 and CDR2 sequences are SGHTA and FQGTGA. The CDR3 has 13 residues. Deletions cut 4 bases from V and 6 bases from J, with 9 bases between. The CDR3 loop is CASSSTGSGELFF. For the CDR3, the DNA is TGTGCCAGCAGCTCCACAGGGTCCGGGGAGCTGTTTTTT.

The chain couples TRBV5-1 to TRBJ1-1; 8 bases are a match to TRBD1. The germline V gene encodes CDR1 SGHRS and CDR2 YFSETQ. With V trimmed by 0 bases and J by 6 bases, 4 bases remained unmatched. This CDR3 is built from 14 residues. CDR3 protein: CASSLGDRGAEAFF. The DNA of the CDR3 is TGCGCCAGCAGCTTGGGTGACAGGGGTGCTGAAGCTTTCTTT.

This CDR3 is CASSATRGRKETQYF. CDR3 DNA: TGTGCCAGCAGCGCCACTCGGGGGAGGAAAGAGACCCAGTACTTC. V gene TRBV27 combines with J gene TRBJ2-5; maybe TRBD2 (6 bases). Germline-derived CDR1 and CDR2 are MNHEY and SMNVEV (reference sequence). The CDR3 loop spans 15 amino acids. Trimming took off 6 bases at V and 3 bases at J, with 17 bases between the two ends.

This chain connects TRBV6-2 or TRBV6-3 to TRBJ1-5, with 9 bases lining up with TRBD1. Losses at the gene ends were 0 bases for V and 7 bases for J; bases not matched to a gene: 7. The CDR3 is 16 amino acids. Per germline, CDR1 MNHEY and CDR2 SVGEGT. CDR3 region: CASSYSRDRVKQPQHF. CDR3 coding DNA: TGTGCCAGCAGTTACTCAAGGGACAGGGTGAAGCAGCCCCAGCATTTT.

This clone was detected once. The V gene is TRBV9, the J gene TRBJ1-1; D is possibly TRBD1 (6 bases). The germline gives CDR1 SGDLS, CDR2 YYNGEE. The V and J ends lost 4 bases and 0 bases respectively, with 16 bases between them. CDR3 size: 16 residues. DNA for the CDR3: TGTGCCAGCAGCTCCGGACAGCAAGCGATGAACACTGAAGCTTTCTTT. Protein: CASSSGQQAMNTEAFF.

The chain recombines TRBV15 with TRBJ1-5, with D hard to call. From germline, CDR1 is LNHNV and CDR2 YYDKDF (reference sequence). The V end was cut by 5 bases, the J end by 7 bases, with 12 bases between. The CDR3 consists of 13 residues. This CDR3 is CATSSANWQPQHF. The CDR3 nucleotides read TGTGCCACCAGCTCAGCGAATTGGCAGCCCCAGCATTTT.

The rearrangement uses TRBV5-4 and TRBJ1-1; D not certain. Trimming took off 0 bases at V and 1 base at J, with 10 bases between the two ends. Germline values: CDR1 SGHNT, CDR2 YYREEE (reference sequence). This CDR3 contains 15 residues. The CDR3 loop reads CASSLAGGGNTEAFF. The CDR3 DNA reads TGTGCCAGCAGCTTGGCCGGTGGCGGGAACACTGAAGCTTTCTTT.

The chain couples TRBV15 to TRBJ1-5, with 9 bases identical to TRBD1. This CDR3 has 15 amino acids. CDR1 is LNHNV, CDR2 YYDKDF, per germline (reference sequence). Trimming at V came to 3 bases and at J to 4 bases, leaving 4 bases not matched to a gene. CDR3 in amino acids: CATSREQGANQPQHF. The CDR3 DNA is TGTGCCACCAGCAGGGAACAGGGGGCGAATCAGCCCCAGCATTTT.

V gene TRBV5-4 combines with J gene TRBJ1-4; D not resolved. V was cut by 4 bases and J by 1 base, with 20 bases left in between. CDR1 is SGHNT and CDR2 is YYREEE in the germline V gene (reference sequence). The CDR3 sequence is 18 residues long. CDR3 sequence (DNA): TGTGCCAGCAGCCGAGCACCTCAGGATTTCGGAACTAATGAAAAACTGTTTTTT. Translated, it gives CASSRAPQDFGTNEKLFF. Filled out from reference TRBV5-4 and TRBJ1-4, the complete variable domain reads ETGVTQSPTHLIKTRGQQVTLRCSSQSGHNTVSWYQQALGQGPQFIFQYYREEENGRGNFPPRFSGLQFPNYSSELNVNALELDDSALYLCASSRAPQDFGTNEKLFFGSGTQLSVL.

This chain connects TRBV9 to TRBJ2-7, with D possibly TRBD2 on 6 matching bases. There are 14 residues in the CDR3. Trimming left V 0 bases short and J 3 bases short, with 10 bases between. CDR1 SGDLS and CDR2 YYNGEE come from the germline V gene. The CDR3 coding sequence is TGTGCCAGCAGCGTAGCGGTGGGAGGCTACGAGCAGTACTTC. It codes for CASSVAVGGYEQYF.